The T cell receptor beta chain described here comes from a study of cytomegalovirus exposure and HLA in healthy donors. Study-level information: A later analysis reported the same platform for the 110 or so validation repertoires and the 666 first-cohort repertoires.

As to this clone: Its antigen is not known.

Clones were sequenced by immunoSEQ multiplex PCR, and TCRdb holds only the in-frame ones, with some missing. The data contain some 41,000 clones, 93% of them seen just once; the ten biggest clones take up approximately 2.1%. Overall study results and limits: Investigators reported 150 to 200 TCR beta chains as tied to cytomegalovirus.

This CDR3 has 13 residues. V was clipped by 3 bases and J by 4 bases, with 9 bases between them. Germline V CDR1 and CDR2: LNHDA, SQIVND (reference sequence). The sequence was obtained from a woman between 18 and 29 years old in good health and CMV-seronegative. The source material was PBMCs. The chain is built from TRBV19 and TRBJ1-1; no reliable D call. CDR3 loop: CASSIPRGTEAFF. In DNA form, the CDR3 reads TGTGCCAGTAGTATTCCCCGGGGCACTGAAGCTTTCTTT.